Given below is one T cell receptor beta chain in context. Its antigen is unidentified. The record originates from a study of T cells after yellow fever vaccination. Findings and limits, study-wide: Subsequent to the booster, the majority of primary-vaccination clones reappeared (96% CD4, 85% to 90% CD8).

As TCR cDNA was made by 5'RACE template switching, a universal primer site and UMIs were added. TCRdb fed the 5' RACE reads into MiXCR, producing one record per CDR3 protein. The data show around 310,000 distinct CDR3 sequences, with approximately 4% seen just once and approximately 19% held by the top ten. The germline V gene has CDR1 SGHVS and CDR2 FQNEAQ. The V end lost 3 bases, the J end lost 7 bases, and 7 bases lay between the germline ends. This CDR3 spans 12 amino acids. The clonotype originates from a man aged 18 to 35 who received the YFV17D yellow fever vaccine. V is TRBV7-8 and J is TRBJ2-1, with a tentative D call TRBD2 (5 bases). The sample here was PBMCs, taken 15 days after the yellow fever booster vaccination. The CDR3 spells CASSLEANEQFF. The CDR3 coding sequence is TGTGCCAGCAGCTTGGAGGCTAATGAGCAGTTCTTC.